This TCR beta chain was recovered during a study of blood T cell repertoires in COVID-19. In the study overall: In each case, the material was cDNA or gDNA derived from T cells, B-cell-depleted T cells, or PBMCs.

Clinical history as reported by participants underpinned cohort assignment. Two negative PCRs, clearance, or symptom resolution characterized the recovered Cohort 3 donors. The CDR3 sequence runs 18 residues, both termini included. As concerns this clone: Because the CDR3's place on the DNA is in doubt, the DNA is left out and the CDR3 is given as listed by TCRdb.

Original processing methods: From reference gene primer amplification, estimates of nucleated cell counts were derived. Generated by immunoSEQ multiplex PCR, the TCRdb table keeps only in-frame clones and is missing some. V and J calls and clone size are those listed in that table; D and trimming were worked out from the DNA. The profile shows around 200,000 clones, over 75% of them singletons. Sequenced sample: PBMCs or T cells enriched from blood (not recorded which). J is TRBJ2-7 and V is TRBV1; the table calls TRBD1, which could not be checked here. TRBV1 is a pseudogene. The source of this sequence is a man between 40 and 49 years old who had recovered from COVID-19. The CDR3 reads CTSSQYTAVGRGSYEQYF.